This T cell receptor beta chain appears in the sequencing data of a study of T cells in Graves' hyperthyroidism and ophthalmopathy. The CDR3 spans 15 residues. Trimming took 1 base from V and 2 from J; bases not matched to a gene: 5. Germline CDR1 MDHEN, CDR2 SYDVKM. Amplified regions were TCR beta CDR3 sequences from RNA transcripts. An initial round of RT-PCR targeting the TCR CDR3 relied on the HTBI primer set. TCRdb re-called the multiplex PCR reads with MiXCR, one entry per CDR3 protein. The sample lists 600,000 to 900,000 distinct CDR3 sequences; about a sixth were seen once. This clonotype was observed many times.

Sequencing was done on a sample of blood. This TCR derives from a man aged 18 to 35 with Graves' hyperthyroidism. This chain joins TRBV28 and TRBJ2-7; 7 bases are a match to TRBD1. CDR3 nucleotide sequence: TGTGCCAGCAGTTTATACCACAGGGGTACCTACGAGCAGTACTTC. Amino acid sequence: CASSLYHRGTYEQYF.